The subject of this entry is one T cell receptor (beta chain). These data belong to a study of control samples from healthy donors and cancer patients. Assay used: immunoSEQ multiplex PCR; TCRdb lists only in-frame clones, some missing. The data show about 94,000 clones, over 75% seen once. This CDR3 spans 15 amino acids. Between the trimmed V and J ends, which lost 4 bases and 0 bases, there was a span of 11 bases. In germline, CDR1 is SGHRS, CDR2 YFSETQ. Material: blood. This chain links TRBV5-1 with TRBJ1-5; a weak D match, TRBD1 (6 bases). This sequence originates from a young woman in good health. The CDR3, as DNA: TGCGCCAGCAGCGTTACAGGGCATAGCAATCAGCCCCAGCATTTT. Protein: CASSVTGHSNQPQHF.